This TCR beta chain comes out of a study of blood T cell repertoires in COVID-19. Study-level information: The analysed material was cDNA or gDNA that came from T cells, B-cell-depleted T cells, or PBMCs.

Germline loops: CDR1 SEHNR, CDR2 FQNEAQ (reference sequence). Germline trimming cut 9 bases from V and 7 bases from J; bases unmatched to any gene: 5. The CDR3 covers 13 residues. Measured with immunoSEQ multiplex PCR; TCRdb has only the in-frame clones, and not every one. The repertoire holds under 350,000 clones, with 85% to 90% as singletons. This sequence originates from a man aged 35-49 years with acute or convalescent COVID-19. Source material: peripheral blood. V gene TRBV7-9 combines with J gene TRBJ1-6; 8 nucleotides agree with TRBD1. The CDR3 coding sequence is TGTGCCAGTCAGGGACAGGAGAATTCACCCCTCCACTTT. As protein: CASQGQENSPLHF.